This record looks at one T cell receptor beta chain sequence and its context. In Seattle, patients joined the study during active infection and were tracked longitudinally. This sample stems from a study of blood T cell repertoires in COVID-19. As for the study in general: The United States, Italy and Spain were the sources of the acute and convalescent COVID-19 samples.

Under the authors' procedure: Amplified reference gene primers provided the basis for estimating nucleated cell counts. Libraries were prepared by immunoSEQ multiplex PCR; TCRdb keeps only in-frame clonotypes and omits some of them. For V, J and clone size, that table is used; D and trimming come from the DNA. The sample carries 200,000 to 300,000 clones, 80% to 90% recorded once. This receptor was taken from a woman older than 75 with COVID-19, enrolled during active disease. Sequencing input: peripheral blood.

CDR3 sequence: CASSWDRANYGYTF. The CDR3 region has the DNA TGTGCCAGCAGCTGGGACAGGGCTAACTATGGCTACACCTTC. The chain couples TRBV5-4 to TRBJ1-2, with 9 bases lining up with TRBD1. The trim removed 3 bases at V and 0 bases at J, leaving 0 bases unmatched. This CDR3 spans 14 amino acids. Germline lookup yields CDR1 SGHNT and CDR2 YYREEE (reference sequence).